In this sample, the clone carrying this T cell receptor (beta chain) turned up many times. The antigen is unknown. The TCRbeta library was prepared with unique molecular identifiers. One entry per CDR3 protein results from TCRdb running MiXCR on the PCR reads. The sample lists 65,000 to 75,000 distinct CDR3 sequences, 4.9% occurring once. The germline V and J ends were trimmed by 5 bases and 2 bases, with 8 bases remaining between them. The CDR3 spans 13 residues. Germline CDR1 SGHDN, CDR2 FVKESK. The record originates from a study of T-cell reconstitution after alpha-beta-depleted transplantation in children. Study results and limitations: Surviving recipient T cells and thymic progenitors underlay high day-60 TCRbeta diversity in some patients. In patients about two months after transplant, alpha-beta T cells reportedly arose from several hundred expanded graft clones.

V is TRBV14 and J is TRBJ2-3; D gene unclear. The starting material was PBMCs, mostly from graft donor cells, obtained 180 days after TCRalphabeta/CD19-depleted stem cell transplant. The sequence was collected from a boy in the first two years of life who had a stem cell transplant for acute myeloid leukemia, so the T cells may come from the graft donor. Here the CDR3 DNA reads TGTGCCAGCAGCGATCCCCACACAGATACGCAGTATTTT. This encodes CASSDPHTDTQYF.